Presented here are 32 T cell receptor beta chains from one specimen sequenced in a study of T cell repertoires in aging, cancer and after chemotherapy. Rearranged V-D-J TRB sequences were amplified with a mixed TRB-A/B primer pool. TCRdb recomputed calls from the multiplex PCR reads with MiXCR, one row per CDR3 protein. The sample shows about 900 distinct CDR3 sequences, roughly 30% of them seen only once. The template was genomic DNA from peripheral blood, not RNA. The sample comprised blood. The receptor source for this set is a human donor with a solid tumor.

This clonotype is large. This chain joins TRBV6-5 and TRBJ2-5, with D maybe TRBD2 (5 bases). V was shortened by 5 bases and J by 4 bases, with 14 bases between the two germline ends. This CDR3 comprises 14 residues. Germline CDR1 MNHEY, CDR2 SVGAGI. CDR3 bases: TGTGCCAGCAGTACCGGGGTGGCGAGAGAGACCCAGTACTTC. This codes for CASSTGVARETQYF.

This clonotype is categorized as medium-sized. V gene TRBV12-3 or TRBV12-4 combines with J gene TRBJ2-3; a possible D gene is TRBD1 (6 bases). V lost 1 base to trimming and J lost 4 bases, with 12 bases between them. CDR3 length equals 15 residues. The CDR3 loop reads CASSLVLGAADTQYF. DNA of the CDR3: TGTGCCAGCAGTTTAGTCCTGGGGGCAGCAGATACGCAGTATTTT.

This clonotype was observed a few times. The rearrangement joins TRBV7-2 to TRBJ2-7; the D is unclear. The CDR3 loop spans 13 amino acids. V was cut by 0 bases and J by 6 bases, with 9 bases left in between. Germline lookup yields CDR1 SGHTA and CDR2 FQGNSA. For the CDR3, the DNA is TGTGCCAGCAGCTTAGCGGCGACGGGCGAGCAGTACTTC. This encodes CASSLAATGEQYF.

This clonotype was seen a few times. V gene TRBV12-5 combines with J gene TRBJ2-3, with 9 bases matching TRBD1. V dropped 1 base and J dropped 4; count of bases not matched to a gene: 6. The V gene's germline CDR1 is LGHNT and CDR2 FRNRAP. The CDR3 covers 16 residues. CDR3 in DNA: TGTGCTAGTGGTTTGGGGCGGACAGGGGATGCAGATACGCAGTATTTT. Protein product: CASGLGRTGDADTQYF.

This rearrangement joins TRBV5-1 to TRBJ2-5, with unresolved D. The length of the CDR3 is 14 residues. Per the germline V gene, CDR1 is SGHRS and CDR2 is YFSETQ. The V end was cut by 0 bases, the J end by 1 base, with 7 bases between. The CDR3 nucleotides read TGCGCCAGCAGCTTGGCACAGCCCCAAGAGACCCAGTACTTC. Its translation: CASSLAQPQETQYF.

CDR3 nucleotide sequence: TGCGCCAGCAGCTTGGGCGGGTGGACAGGGCTTAAAGGTTCACCCCTCCACTTT. Protein sequence: CASSLGGWTGLKGSPLHF. The chain joins TRBV5-1 to TRBJ1-6; TRBD1 agrees at 8 bases. The CDR3 is 18 amino acids. CDR1 and CDR2 (germline): SGHRS, YFSETQ. V dropped 0 bases and J dropped 9; count of bases not matched to a gene: 14.

DNA of the CDR3: TGCGCCAGCAGTAATGACAGGGGAAGCACAGATACGCAGTATTTT. Translating it yields CASSNDRGSTDTQYF. The genes are TRBV10-1 and TRBJ2-3; 8 bases are shared with TRBD1. CDR3 size: 15 residues. CDR1 and CDR2 (germline): WNHNN, SYGVQD (reference sequence). Trimming removed 5 bases from V and 0 bases from J; junction bases left unmatched: 4.

This clonotype is categorized as large. The chain links TRBV5-5 to TRBJ2-1; possible D gene TRBD2, 5 bases. This CDR3 is 15 amino acids long. Trimming pared 2 bases from V and 0 bases from J, leaving 9 bases between. CDR1 is SGHKS and CDR2 is YYEKEE in the germline V gene (reference sequence). The CDR3 nucleotides read TGTGCCAGCAGCTTACGAGGGCTCTCCTACAATGAGCAGTTCTTC. Its protein is CASSLRGLSYNEQFF.

Relative to its sample, this clonotype is medium-sized. The chain recombines TRBV18 with TRBJ2-1; D uncertain. Germline CDR1 is KGHSH and CDR2 is LQKENI. V was pared by 0 bases and J by 4 bases, with 10 bases between. CDR3 size: 15 residues. The CDR3 DNA reads TGTGCCAGCTCACCACCAGGGTCAGCATACAATGAGCAGTTCTTC. Translating gives CASSPPGSAYNEQFF.

V is TRBV6-2 or TRBV6-3 and J is TRBJ2-5; no clear D. The germline gives CDR1 MNHEY, CDR2 SVGEGT. V lost 5 bases and J 6 bases, leaving 22 bases between the germline ends. The CDR3 is made up of 16 amino acids. In DNA form, the CDR3 reads TGTGCCAGCAGTCGAGATAGCCAGGAAGGTTGGAAGACCCAGTACTTC. Amino acid sequence: CASSRDSQEGWKTQYF.

To note about this clonotype: Its ends do not fully match the called genes, so a read error is possible. The rearrangement links TRBV4-3 to TRBJ1-4; 9 nucleotides line up with TRBD1. In germline, CDR1 is LGHNA, CDR2 YSLEER. The CDR3 runs 16 residues. The CDR3 coding sequence is TGTGCCAGCAGCCTTGCGGGACAGGGCGGGGATGAAAAACTGTTTTTT. Protein: CASSLAGQGGDEKLFF.

This clonotype was counted only a few times. V is TRBV14 and J is TRBJ1-2; perhaps TRBD1 as D (6 bases). The CDR3 has 15 residues. The V and J ends lost 4 bases and 8 bases respectively, with 20 bases between them. From germline, CDR1 is SGHDN and CDR2 FVKESK. CDR3 DNA: TGTGCCAGCAGCCCAAGACAGGACCCTGTAGGAGGCTACACCTTC. It encodes CASSPRQDPVGGYTF. The full variable domain, with the rest looked up from reference TRBV14 and TRBJ1-2, is EAGVTQFPSHSVIEKGQTVTLRCDPISGHDNLYWYRRVMGKEIKFLLHFVKESKQDESGMPNNRFLAERTGGTYSTLKVQPAELEDSGVYFCASSPRQDPVGGYTFGSGTRLTVV.

J is TRBJ1-6 and V is TRBV20-1; tentative D call: TRBD1 (6 bases). The V and J ends lost 5 bases and 7 bases respectively, with 18 bases between them. Germline values: CDR1 DFQATT, CDR2 SNEGSKA (reference sequence). The CDR3 consists of 15 residues. This chain's CDR3 is CSADDPRGGNSPLHF. CDR3 nucleotide sequence: TGCAGTGCTGACGATCCCAGGGGAGGGAATTCACCCCTCCACTTT.

This clonotype is large by share. The chain is built from TRBV5-6 and TRBJ2-5, with D perhaps TRBD2 (6 bases). The CDR3 is 13 amino acids. V gave up 1 base and J gave up 4 bases, with 8 bases separating them. From germline, CDR1 is SGHDT and CDR2 YYEEEE. This CDR3 reads CASSLRGTETQYF. For the CDR3, the DNA is TGTGCCAGCAGCTTGCGGGGGACAGAGACCCAGTACTTC.

This clonotype is deemed medium-sized. This CDR3 reads CASSNSGVAGELFF. Here the CDR3 DNA reads TGTGCCAGCAGCAATAGCGGGGTAGCCGGGGAGCTGTTTTTT. The genes are TRBV7-9 and TRBJ2-2; the match to TRBD2 covers 8 bases. Trimming took 5 bases from V and 6 from J; bases not matched to a gene: 5. Germline CDR1 is SEHNR and CDR2 is FQNEAQ (reference sequence). This CDR3 spans 14 amino acids.

This clonotype was recorded a few times. The chain carries TRBV12-3 or TRBV12-4 and TRBJ2-2; TRBD2 is a possible D gene (6 bases). The CDR3 contains 16 residues. Trimming shortened V by 5 bases and J by 2 bases, and 15 bases separated the two germline ends. CDR3 region: CASSPRGSRNTGELFF. DNA of the CDR3: TGTGCCAGCAGTCCCCGGGGGTCGAGAAACACCGGGGAGCTGTTTTTT.

This clonotype is classed as medium-sized (0.01 to 0.1%). V usage is TRBV7-2 and J usage is TRBJ2-5, with a weak D call TRBD1 (6 bases). V was pared by 9 bases and J by 2 bases, with 16 bases between. Germline assignment: CDR1 SGHTA and CDR2 FQGNSA. This CDR3 comprises 14 residues. The DNA of the CDR3 is TGTGCCAGTATTCGGGACATCGGTCAAGAGACCCAGTACTTC. Translated: CASIRDIGQETQYF.

This clonotype counts as medium-sized. CDR3 sequence (DNA): TGTGCCAGCAGCATTGGGGGAACTAATGAAAAACTGTTTTTT. This codes for CASSIGGTNEKLFF. The chain employs TRBV5-6 and TRBJ1-4; TRBD1 is a possible D gene (5 bases). This CDR3 contains 14 residues. Per the germline V gene, CDR1 is SGHDT and CDR2 is YYEEEE. The V and J ends lost 4 bases and 1 base respectively, with 8 bases between them.

This clonotype is large. The chain couples TRBV5-4 to TRBJ1-2; D may be TRBD1 (5 bases). Germline assignment: CDR1 SGHNT and CDR2 YYREEE (reference sequence). The CDR3 covers 15 residues. V lost 5 bases, J lost 2 bases, and 16 bases lay in between. CDR3 region: CASRTWDGYNYGYTF. The CDR3 DNA sequence: TGTGCCAGCAGGACTTGGGACGGTTACAACTATGGCTACACCTTC.

The chain has TRBV12-3 or TRBV12-4 and TRBJ1-1, with 7 bases fitting TRBD1. J was trimmed by 0 bases and V by 6 bases; bases with no gene match: 7. The CDR3 sequence is 15 residues long. The CDR3 loop is CASSLQTGLNTEAFF. The CDR3 DNA sequence: TGTGCCAGCAGCCTTCAGACAGGGCTGAACACTGAAGCTTTCTTT.

By share of the sample, this clonotype is large. This chain connects TRBV5-4 to TRBJ1-4; weak D call: TRBD1 (5 bases). Looked up from germline, CDR1 is SGHNT and CDR2 is YYREEE (reference sequence). This CDR3 has 16 residues. V lost 4 bases to trimming and J lost 0 bases, with 13 bases between them. CDR3 coding DNA: TGTGCCAGCAGCCGGGGCGTCACATCAACTAATGAAAAACTGTTTTTT. Encoded protein: CASSRGVTSTNEKLFF.

This clonotype is large by share. This sequence joins TRBV6-5 and TRBJ2-5, with D perhaps TRBD1 or TRBD2 (5 bases each). CDR3 size: 13 residues. V shed 6 bases and J shed 1 base, with 9 bases lying between them. Germline CDR1 reads MNHEY; CDR2 reads SVGAGI. CDR3 in amino acids: CASRRGSQETQYF. CDR3 in DNA: TGTGCCAGCAGGAGGGGCAGCCAAGAGACCCAGTACTTC.

The V gene is TRBV29-1, the J gene TRBJ1-2, with 10 bases matching TRBD1. This CDR3 spans 13 amino acids. In germline, CDR1 is SQVTM, CDR2 ANQGSEA. J lost 7 bases, V lost 6 bases, and 8 bases had no gene match. The chain's CDR3 is CSVAGQGIGGYTF. The CDR3 region has the DNA TGCAGCGTGGCGGGACAGGGGATAGGTGGCTACACCTTC.

This clonotype is termed large (0.1 to 1%). The V gene is TRBV5-4, the J gene TRBJ2-5, with D perhaps matching TRBD1 (5 bases). Looked up from germline, CDR1 is SGHNT and CDR2 is YYREEE (reference sequence). Trimming stripped 5 bases from V and 5 bases from J, with 13 bases between. The CDR3 totals 13 residues. CDR3 nucleotide sequence: TGTGCCAGCAGTCTCGACAAGGGGGAGACCCAGTACTTC. The encoded protein is CASSLDKGETQYF.

V and J are TRBV5-6 and TRBJ2-2, with 8 nucleotides matching TRBD1. V was clipped by 2 bases and J by 5 bases; unmatched bases: 14. Germline lookup yields CDR1 SGHDT and CDR2 YYEEEE. This CDR3 has 18 amino acids. The CDR3 region has the DNA TGTGCCAGCAGCTTAGCCGATCCATGGACAGGGTCTACCGGGGAGCTGTTTTTT. Amino acid sequence: CASSLADPWTGSTGELFF.

This clonotype came up a few times. The J gene is TRBJ2-1, the V gene TRBV5-1; TRBD1 aligns across 8 bases. CDR1 SGHRS and CDR2 YFSETQ come from the germline V gene. There are 16 residues in the CDR3. V gave up 0 bases and J gave up 2 bases; unmatched junction bases: 4. CDR3 sequence: CASSLAPGGPYNEQFF. The CDR3 nucleotides are TGCGCCAGCAGCTTGGCCCCAGGGGGCCCCTACAATGAGCAGTTCTTC. Combining the CDR3 with reference TRBV5-1 and TRBJ2-1 gives the whole variable domain KAGVTQTPRYLIKTRGQQVTLSCSPISGHRSVSWYQQTPGQGLQFLFEYFSETQRNKGNFPGRFSGRQFSNSRSEMNVSTLELGDSALYLCASSLAPGGPYNEQFFGPGTRLTVL.

V and J are TRBV5-1 and TRBJ1-6; 9 bases are a match to TRBD1. After removal of 1 base from V and 12 bases from J, the junction contained 8 bases not matched to a gene. Germline V gene lookup returns CDR1 SGHRS and CDR2 YFSETQ. There are 15 residues in the CDR3. CDR3 sequence (DNA): TGCGCCAGCAGCTTGACAGGGGGCGCAGGGTTACCCCTCCACTTT. This encodes CASSLTGGAGLPLHF.

The chain recombines TRBV5-1 with TRBJ2-3, with 11 bases matching TRBD2. The CDR3 runs 14 residues. The germline CDR1 and CDR2 sequences are SGHRS and YFSETQ. The trim removed 7 bases at V and 5 bases at J, leaving 6 bases unmatched. The chain's CDR3 is CASDTSGGGDTQYF. The DNA of the CDR3 is TGCGCCAGCGATACTAGCGGGGGTGGAGATACGCAGTATTTT.

Turning to this clonotype: A read error may be the cause here, since a much bigger clone is one base away. The J gene is TRBJ2-5, the V gene TRBV20-1, with TRBD2 matching 9 bases. Germline values: CDR1 DFQATT, CDR2 SNEGSKA (reference sequence). The CDR3 length is 13 residues. V lost 1 base, J lost 5 bases, and 2 bases stayed unmatched. The CDR3 nucleotides read TGCAGTGCTAGAGGCGGGGGGGCCGAGACCCAGTACTTC. Protein product: CSARGGGAETQYF.

The V gene is TRBV5-1, the J gene TRBJ1-6; D ambiguous. The CDR3 runs to 14 residues. V lost 0 bases and J 7 bases, leaving 8 bases between the germline ends. In germline, CDR1 is SGHRS, CDR2 YFSETQ. CDR3 DNA: TGCGCCAGCAGCTTGGAACCGGGGAATTCACCCCTCCACTTT. This gives the protein CASSLEPGNSPLHF.

Details on this clonotype: A junction end diverges from the germline sequence, so it may reflect a read error. The chain recombines TRBV27 with TRBJ1-2; D may be TRBD1 (5 bases). The CDR3 consists of 14 residues. CDR1 is MNHEY and CDR2 is SMNVEV in the germline V gene (reference sequence). The CDR3 reads CASSLHPGTYGYTF. For the CDR3, the DNA is TGCGCCAGCAGTTTGCATCCGGGGACCTATGGCTACACCTTC.

This clonotype is large. The chain couples TRBV6-2 or TRBV6-3 to TRBJ1-2, with D hard to call. The germline gives CDR1 MNHEY, CDR2 SVGEGT. V lost 10 bases to trimming and J lost 8 bases, with 11 bases between them. CDR3 length equals 10 residues. The CDR3 DNA follows: TGTGCCACCTATACCGGCGGCTACACCTTC. It codes for CATYTGGYTF.